This is a list of T cell receptor beta chains from one sample in a study of PD-1 blockade in classical Hodgkin lymphoma. The table came from immunoSEQ multiplex PCR; TCRdb's copy has only in-frame clones and leaves some out. Of 7,500 to 8,000 clones listed, roughly 89% are singletons. The material sequenced was CD4+ T cells from blood, taken at baseline. The receptors originated from a human donor with classical Hodgkin lymphoma. The CDR3 runs from the conserved cysteine through the conserved F or W. Each record gives: V gene, clone size, J gene, D gene, CDR3 DNA, CDR3 protein. The D gene is left open where the match is weak. Clone size appears in some rows only: once, few, many, or a class for an expanded clone.

TRBV18	.	TRBJ2-1	TRBD2	TGTGCCAGCTCACCAGGAGCGGGAGTCTTTATTGGGTACAATGAGCAGTTCTTC	CASSPGAGVFIGYNEQFF
TRBV7-2	.	TRBJ2-2	TRBD1	TGTGCCAGCAGCCCGGGACAGGGAGTCGGGGAGCTGTTTTTT	CASSPGQGVGELFF
TRBV7-2	.	TRBJ2-6	.	TGTGCCAGCAGGAAGACCTCTGGGGCCAACGTCCTGACTTTC	CASRKTSGANVLTF
TRBV5-4	.	TRBJ2-1	TRBD2	TGTGCCAGCAGTAAGGGACTAGCGGGGGAGCAGTTCTTC	CASSKGLAGEQFF
TRBV5-6	few	TRBJ2-5	.	TGTGCCAGCAGCCGAATTAAAGAGACCCAGTACTTC	CASSRIKETQYF
TRBV7-9	.	TRBJ2-3	TRBD2	TGTGCCAGCAGCTTAGTTAGCGGGGGGCCCACAGATACGCAGTATTTT	CASSLVSGGPTDTQYF
TRBV6-1	.	TRBJ2-5	.	TGTGCCAGCAGCCCGACCGCCAGGGGTGAGACCCAGTACTTC	CASSPTARGETQYF
TRBV6-6	.	TRBJ1-4	TRBD1	TGTGCCAGCAGCCGACAGGGACAAGTTAATGAAAAACTGTTTTTT	CASSRQGQVNEKLFF
TRBV7-9	.	TRBJ1-5	.	TGTGCCAGCAGCCCCCTAGGGGTGATGAATCAGCCCCAGCATTTT	CASSPLGVMNQPQHF
TRBV11-1	.	TRBJ2-5	.	TGTGCCAGCAGCTTGGCGCATCAGGGCTGGGAGACCCAGTACTTC	CASSLAHQGWETQYF
TRBV19	.	TRBJ1-4	TRBD1	TGTGCCAGTAGATCCTGGACAGGGGAATTAGGAAAACTGTTTTTT	CASRSWTGELGKLFF
TRBV30	.	TRBJ2-1	.	TGTGCCTGGAAAGTAGGTGTTTACAATGAGCAGTTCTTC	CAWKVGVYNEQFF
TRBV6-1	.	TRBJ2-7	.	TGTGCCAGCAGAATTCCGGGCCGAGAGGGCGAGCAGTACTTC	CASRIPGREGEQYF
TRBV9	few	TRBJ2-3	.	TGTGCCAGCAGCGTAGAACAGCGCACAGATACGCAGTATTTT	CASSVEQRTDTQYF
TRBV4-1	.	TRBJ2-1	TRBD2	TGCGCCAGCAGCCAATGGGGGGCTAGTAGCGGGAGGTCCTACAATGAGCAGTTCTTC	CASSQWGASSGRSYNEQFF
TRBV10-2	.	TRBJ1-5	TRBD1	TGCGCCAGCAGGTATGGGACAGGGGATGTGCCCCAGCATTTT	CASRYGTGDVPQHF
TRBV28	.	TRBJ1-2	.	TGTGCCAGCAGTTTACAGAACTATGGCTACACCTTC	CASSLQNYGYTF
TRBV27	.	TRBJ2-7	TRBD2	TGTGCCAGCACCGGGGGGTCCGACGAGCAGTACTTC	CASTGGSDEQYF
TRBV29-1	.	TRBJ2-5	TRBD2	TGCAGCGTTGACACTAGCGGGGAAGAGACCCAGTACTTC	CSVDTSGEETQYF
TRBV9	.	TRBJ2-1	.	TGTGCCAGCAGCGCCAGGAGTCCCTTCTACAATGAGCAGTTCTTC	CASSARSPFYNEQFF
TRBV5-1	.	TRBJ2-5	.	TGCGCCAGCAGCTTGGTCAGGGTCGAGGAGACCCAGTACTTC	CASSLVRVEETQYF
TRBV9	.	TRBJ1-1	.	TGTGCCAGCAGTCAGGGTTTGAACACTGAAGCTTTCTTT	CASSQGLNTEAFF
TRBV30	few	TRBJ1-1	.	TGTGCCCAGCAGGGCTTCGCTGAAGCTTTCTTT	CAQQGFAEAFF
TRBV5-1	.	TRBJ1-4	.	TGCGCCAGCAGCTTGACGGTACAAAATGAAAAACTGTTTTTT	CASSLTVQNEKLFF
TRBV19	.	TRBJ2-5	.	TGTGCCAGTAGTACCTGGGACGGTGAGGAGACCCAGTACTTC	CASSTWDGEETQYF
TRBV5-1	.	TRBJ1-1	.	TGCGCCAGCAGCCTCGACAGACCCGCTTCTGAAGCTTTCTTT	CASSLDRPASEAFF
TRBV9	.	TRBJ1-3	.	TGTGCCAGCGGTAATGGGGGGTCTGGAAACACCATATATTTT	CASGNGGSGNTIYF
TRBV18	.	TRBJ2-5	TRBD1	TGTGCCAGCTCACTAGGACAGGGAACGGGAGAGACCCAGTACTTC	CASSLGQGTGETQYF
TRBV5-1	.	TRBJ2-3	.	TGCGCCAGCAGCTTTGACTCTCGGTCGGATACGCAGTATTTT	CASSFDSRSDTQYF
TRBV30	.	TRBJ2-1	.	TGTGCCTGGAGAACCGGGCTCCCGTCCTACAATGAGCAGTTCTTC	CAWRTGLPSYNEQFF
TRBV29-1	.	TRBJ2-1	.	TGCAGCGTTAGTCGGGAGCGATTCTACAATGAGCAGTTCTTC	CSVSRERFYNEQFF
TRBV21-1	.	TRBJ2-5	.	TGTGCCAGCAGCAAAGGGGACAGGGGGAGGAGGGAGACCCAGTACTTC	CASSKGDRGRRETQYF
TRBV7-2	.	TRBJ2-5	TRBD1	TGTGCCAGCAGCGGGGACAGGGTAGGGGCCCAGTACTTC	CASSGDRVGAQYF
TRBV18	.	TRBJ2-7	.	TGTGCCAGCTCCCAGGGACTCATTAACTACGAGCAGTACTTC	CASSQGLINYEQYF
TRBV5-6	.	TRBJ2-3	TRBD1	TGTGCCAGCAGCTCGGCGGGCAGGGGGCGCGGCTCAGGGTATTTT	CASSSAGRGRGSGYF
TRBV6-5	.	TRBJ2-5	TRBD2	TGTGCCAGCAGTTTTAGCGGGAGGGTCAGGAAAGAGACCCAGTACTTC	CASSFSGRVRKETQYF
TRBV7-2	.	TRBJ2-5	.	TGTGCCAGCAGCTTCAGCCGGGACTTCCAAGAGACCCAGTACTTC	CASSFSRDFQETQYF
TRBV7-9	.	TRBJ2-3	.	TGTGCCAGCAGCCTCGAGACTTGGGATACGCAGTATTTT	CASSLETWDTQYF
TRBV6-4	.	TRBJ1-1	TRBD1	TGTGCCAGCAGTCCGGACAGGATGAACACTGAAGCTTTCTTT	CASSPDRMNTEAFF
TRBV6-5	.	TRBJ1-5	.	TGTGCCAGCAGTCGGGTCGGGCCTAGCAATCAGCCCCAGCATTTT	CASSRVGPSNQPQHF
TRBV5-8	.	TRBJ1-4	.	TGTGCCAGCAGCTCCGGACAGTCTTTTAATGAAAAACTGTTTTTT	CASSSGQSFNEKLFF
TRBV19	.	TRBJ2-5	TRBD2	TGTGCCAGTAGTAGAACTAGCGGGGGCTTCCAAGAGACCCAGTACTTC	CASSRTSGGFQETQYF
TRBV7-9	.	TRBJ2-3	.	TGTGCCAGCAGCCCAAACCGGGGGGCAGGGGGCACAGATACGCAGTATTTT	CASSPNRGAGGTDTQYF
TRBV5-4	.	TRBJ2-5	TRBD1	TGTGCCAGCAGCCATAAGACAGGGGCGGAGGGGACCCAGTACTTC	CASSHKTGAEGTQYF
TRBV11-2	.	TRBJ1-3	TRBD1	TGTGCCAGCAGCTTTGGACAGGGCCAAAACACCATATATTTT	CASSFGQGQNTIYF
TRBV28	.	TRBJ2-2	.	TGTGCCAGCAATTCTCAGAACACCGGGGAGCTGTTTTTT	CASNSQNTGELFF
TRBV28	.	TRBJ2-2	.	TGTGCCAGCAGTTTTGCGAGGGGGTCTCGCGCCGGGGAGCTGTTTTTT	CASSFARGSRAGELFF
TRBV19	few	TRBJ2-5	TRBD2	TGTGCCAGTAGTTCGCTCCGGACTAGCGGAAAAGAGACCCAGTACTTC	CASSSLRTSGKETQYF
TRBV18	.	TRBJ1-1	.	TGTGCCAGCTCACCACCGTGGCGGAGTGAAGCTTTCTTT	CASSPPWRSEAFF
TRBV29-1	.	TRBJ2-5	TRBD2	TGCAGCGTTGATAATTATCGGACTAGCGGGAGTAAGGGGCAAGAGACCCAGTACTTC	CSVDNYRTSGSKGQETQYF
TRBV7-3	.	TRBJ1-2	.	TGTGCCAGCAGCTCCTCCGTTAACTATGGCTACACCTTC	CASSSSVNYGYTF